This T cell receptor beta chain is drawn from a study of lymphopenia after photon versus proton radiotherapy. The study's findings and limits: After lymphocyte nadir, photon-treated repertoires showed oligoclonal expansion, especially CD8+ Temra. In patients who died, overall survival fell as post-nadir TCR diversity dropped more. Relative stability marked proton patients; photon patients lost diversity and naive cells.

CDR1 MNHNY and CDR2 SVGAGI come from the germline V gene (reference sequence). The CDR3 spans 14 residues. Germline trimming cut 3 bases from V and 7 bases from J; bases unmatched to any gene: 7. With respect to this clone: No antigen is known for it.

Assay: immunoSEQ multiplex PCR; the TCRdb copy retains only in-frame clones and omits some. The table has roughly 45,000 clones, around 86% seen once. The chain recombines TRBV6-6 with TRBJ1-1; 8 nucleotides align to TRBD1. The receptor was isolated from a man aged 35-49 years with gastric cancer. The sequences come from peripheral blood, collected from a patient treated with photon-based radiotherapy. CDR3 sequence: CASSYTGQGDEAFF. CDR3 DNA sequence: TGTGCCAGCAGTTATACCGGACAGGGCGATGAAGCTTTCTTT.